This T cell receptor beta chain was captured in a study of HIV-infected patients and healthy controls. Study-wide results and caveats: HIV+ repertoires were severely depleted of MAIT alpha-chain CDR3s, unlike healthy controls. The authors saw processing only sixteen HIV-infected individuals as a major limitation on generality. HIV-infected repertoires had significantly higher mean Gini indices than controls, possibly reflecting oligoclonality.

There are many counts of this clonotype. Its antigen is not known. The CDR3 has 13 residues. Germline CDR1 reads LGHDT; CDR2 reads YNNKEL (reference sequence). All unsorted peripheral T cells were captured because whole blood was used without fractionation. About 480 ng RNA was reverse transcribed with alpha and beta constant-region primers. Each of the alpha and beta chains got its own library through chain-specific third strand synthesis with indices. Each cDNA molecule was barcoded, and a single primer pair amplified each chain. TCRdb re-analysed the 5' RACE reads in MiXCR, keeping a single row per CDR3 protein. The data show some 13,000 distinct CDR3 sequences, with more than 8.5% seen just once and about 6.4% held by the top ten.

The V and J genes are TRBV3-1 and TRBJ2-2; no firm D call. The sequenced sample consisted of blood. This clonotype was sampled from an adult in good health. The CDR3 region has the DNA TGTGCTTCCGAAATTAGAAACACCGGGGAGCTGTTTTTT. Translating it yields CASEIRNTGELFF.